This note documents a single T cell receptor beta chain sequence. Its antigen specificity is not known. Within one base of it there is no much larger clone, and no base qualities were kept. V drops 1 base and J drops 1 base, leaving 11 bases in between. The CDR3 runs 15 amino acids, cysteine and phenylalanine included. Only the CDR3 DNA is retained, 45 bases long and in frame from the first base. Sequences SGHNT (CDR1) and YYREEE (CDR2) are obtained from the germline V gene (reference sequence). These data originate in a study of T cell responses to AZD1222 COVID-19 vaccine (dated by TCRdb to the early 2020s). Looking at the study overall: AZD1222 recipients whose second dose came at about 4 weeks and those whose second dose came at about 12 weeks were combined into one group, since spike-specific TCR depth and breadth did not differ between the two schedules. A total of 230 to 250 trial participants underwent TCR sequencing, of whom 207 received two doses of AZD1222 and 26 received two doses of the MenACWY control vaccine. Enrollment into the trials was organized by age into subgroups of 18-55, 56-69 and 70-plus years, and those subgroups contained roughly 160, 29 and 62 TCR-sequenced participants, respectively.

Study-level results and caveats: CD4 TCRs associated with the vaccine covered the entire spike protein, and the dominant responses were in regions 160-218 and 743-854. Because no day 14 peak-response samples were available, repertoires were characterized only after the peak T cell response. Conclusions about previously exposed vaccinees were limited because only six AZD1222 recipients were SARS-CoV-2 seropositive at baseline. Reportedly, close to half of the unique spike-specific TCRs recognized epitopes lying outside the regions that are mutated in the B.1.351 and B.1.1.7 variants. The 56-69-year group was small, and its depth increase did not reach significance, likely because of low power. Most participants were white British and females outnumbered males, and the authors suggested that clonal diversity may have been underestimated. After two AZD1222 doses, both the breadth and the depth of spike-specific TCRs were significantly higher than at day 0 and than in MenACWY recipients.

The CDR3 regions of human TCRbeta chains were subjected to immunosequencing. As for the original processing: Repertoire TCRs were checked for matches against a reference library of SARS-CoV-2-specific TCRs that had been generated using the MIRA antigen-specificity platform. Breadth was defined as the fraction of unique TCRs that were SARS-CoV-2-associated, and depth was defined as the fraction of total T cells that were SARS-CoV-2-associated. Each spike-specific TCR was assigned to its reactive spike region and to a CD4 or CD8 class using the MIRA data. Log10-transformed breadth and depth values were compared by one-way ANOVA with Sidak's multiple comparisons tests. TCRdb obtained this table from immuneACCESS and retained in-frame rearrangements with V and J assigned. These tables miss some clones; where compared with another copy, unresolved V genes account for less than half of the shortfall, and the remainder is unexplained. V and J calls and clone size are copied from that table; D and trimming were computed from the DNA. The sample table holds roughly 120,000 clones, of which approximately 85% were seen once. Clones ranked in the top ten supply about 1.6% of the sample.

This specimen's time point label, per the study, means: baseline before first vaccination. Vaccinee samples came from UK trials COV001 and COV002, including a single-blind randomized controlled phase 2/3 trial of AZD1222 (ChAdOx1 nCoV-19) in healthy adults. For TCRbeta chain sequencing, PBMC samples from trial participants were taken at day 0 and at day 28 after the second dose. The sequence was collected from an adult in good health. The receptor chain draws on TRBV5-4 and TRBJ1-1; the D gene is possibly TRBD1, with 5 bases matching. The sample was peripheral blood, taken on day 0 of AZD1222 vaccination. The CDR3 here reads CASSLRGLENTEAFF. The DNA is TGTGCCAGCAGCTTGAGGGGTTTGGAGAACACTGAAGCTTTCTTT. The entire variable domain, with the stretches around the CDR3 drawn from the reference TRBV5-4 and TRBJ1-1 proteins, is ETGVTQSPTHLIKTRGQQVTLRCSSQSGHNTVSWYQQALGQGPQFIFQYYREEENGRGNFPPRFSGLQFPNYSSELNVNALELDDSALYLCASSLRGLENTEAFFGQGTRLTVV.